A selection of T cell receptor beta chains follows, all from one sample in a study of T cells after yellow fever vaccination. TCRdb recomputed calls from the 5' RACE reads with MiXCR, one row per CDR3 protein. There are a few hundred thousand distinct CDR3 sequences in the sample; 6% to 7.5% occur only once, and more than 0.8% lies in the top ten. This specimen consisted of CD4+ T cells sorted from PBMCs, obtained 15 days after the yellow fever booster vaccination. The origin of the receptors is a man aged 30-40 years who received the YFV17D yellow fever vaccine. The CDR3 runs from the conserved cysteine through the conserved F or W. The order of the fields is CDR3 DNA, CDR3 protein, D gene, CDR3 length, J gene, V gene, clone size. The D gene is left open where the match is weak. A row's size may be missing; if present it is once, few, many or a size class.

TGCGCCAGCAGCTTGGCGTTCGACAAGAGAAATTCACCCCTCCACTTT | CASSLAFDKRNSPLHF | NA | 16 | TRBJ1-6 | TRBV5-1 | NA
TGTGCCAGCAGCCACCAGATAGCGGGGGAGCAGTTCTTC | CASSHQIAGEQFF | TRBD2 | 13 | TRBJ2-1 | TRBV14 | NA
TGTGCCAGCACCCCGGGACTAGCGCTTCAAGAGACCCAGTACTTC | CASTPGLALQETQYF | TRBD2 | 15 | TRBJ2-5 | TRBV6-1 | many
TGCGCCAGCAGCCGGGGGGACGGAGGGAACTCTGGAAACACCATATATTTT | CASSRGDGGNSGNTIYF | NA | 17 | TRBJ1-3 | TRBV5-1 | few
TGTGCCAGCAGCCTCGGGGGTGGCTCTAGTTACGTCCTGACTTTC | CASSLGGGSSYVLTF | NA | 15 | TRBJ2-6 | TRBV7-2 | NA
TGTGCCAGCAGCCAACCCGGGACAGGGGTAACCGGGGAGCTGTTTTTT | CASSQPGTGVTGELFF | TRBD1 | 16 | TRBJ2-2 | TRBV7-6 | NA
TGCAGTGCTAGAGATCTAGCGGGTACCCCCTACGAGCAGTACTTC | CSARDLAGTPYEQYF | TRBD2 | 15 | TRBJ2-7 | TRBV20-1 | many
TGCAGCGCTGTAGAGCCGTATAGCAATCAGCCCCAGCATTTT | CSAVEPYSNQPQHF | NA | 14 | TRBJ1-5 | TRBV29-1 | NA
TGTGCCAGCAGCTTTCAAACGGGAGGAGGTGAGCAGTTCTTC | CASSFQTGGGEQFF | TRBD2 | 14 | TRBJ2-1 | TRBV5-5 | few
TGTGCCAGCAGCCGACTAGCGGGAGCGGTCACCGGGGAGCTGTTTTTT | CASSRLAGAVTGELFF | TRBD2 | 16 | TRBJ2-2 | TRBV4-2 | many
TGTGCCAGCAGCCGCGAACGGCCCCCCCAAGAGACCCAGTACTTC | CASSRERPPQETQYF | NA | 15 | TRBJ2-5 | TRBV3-1 | NA
TGTGCCATCAGTGAGTCGAGTAAGCGCCTTACCGGGGAGCTGTTTTTT | CAISESSKRLTGELFF | NA | 16 | TRBJ2-2 | TRBV10-3 | many
TGTGCCAGCAGCCAACTACTAGAGGTCGACGAGCAGTACTTC | CASSQLLEVDEQYF | NA | 14 | TRBJ2-7 | TRBV3-1 | NA
TGCGCCAGCAGCCAAGAGGGCGCGGGAGCAGGTGAGCAGTTCTTC | CASSQEGAGAGEQFF | TRBD2 | 15 | TRBJ2-1 | TRBV4-3 | NA
TGTGCCAGCAGATCTAGCGGGAGTCGCAATGAGCAGTTCTTC | CASRSSGSRNEQFF | TRBD2 | 14 | TRBJ2-1 | TRBV6-5 | few
TGTGCCAGCAGCCAAACACATGGTGAAGCTTTCTTT | CASSQTHGEAFF | NA | 12 | TRBJ1-1 | TRBV6-5 | many
TGCAGTGCTATTACCGACACAGATACGCAGTATTTT | CSAITDTDTQYF | NA | 12 | TRBJ2-3 | TRBV20-1 | NA
TGTGCCAGCGGAAAGGCGGGGCTAGCAAACACCGGGGAGCTGTTTTTT | CASGKAGLANTGELFF | NA | 16 | TRBJ2-2 | TRBV6-2/TRBV6-3 | many
TGTGCCAGCAGCCAAGATTGGGGGGCGATCTCCTACAATGAGCAGTTCTTC | CASSQDWGAISYNEQFF | NA | 17 | TRBJ2-1 | TRBV14 | few
TGTGCCATCAGTGACCCGGGACAGGCGCCTGGAAACACCATATATTTT | CAISDPGQAPGNTIYF | TRBD1 | 16 | TRBJ1-3 | TRBV10-3 | few
TGCGCCAGCAGCTTGGGGGACTACTACGAGCAGTACTTC | CASSLGDYYEQYF | TRBD2 | 13 | TRBJ2-7 | TRBV5-1 | few
TGCGCCAGCCGCATACGGGACGGTTCCTACGAGCAGTACTTC | CASRIRDGSYEQYF | NA | 14 | TRBJ2-7 | TRBV5-1 | few
TGTGCCAGCAGCTTAGTGGGCTCGAGCTCCTACAATGAGCAGTTCTTC | CASSLVGSSSYNEQFF | NA | 16 | TRBJ2-1 | TRBV7-2 | many
TGTGCCAGCAGTTATATTAAGGGGATCACAGGTGATAGGTACGAGCAGTACTTC | CASSYIKGITGDRYEQYF | NA | 18 | TRBJ2-7 | TRBV12-3/TRBV12-4 | few
TGCGCCAGCAGCTCGGGACAGGCGAGCACAGATACGCAGTATTTT | CASSSGQASTDTQYF | TRBD1 | 15 | TRBJ2-3 | TRBV5-1 | many